This is a list of T cell receptor beta chains from one sample in a study of T cell responses to AZD1222 COVID-19 vaccine. Clones were sequenced by immunoSEQ multiplex PCR, and TCRdb holds only the in-frame ones, with some missing. Among 95,000 to 150,000 clones listed, over 80% were seen once. The specimen was peripheral blood, collected 28 days after the second AZD1222 dose. Source of these receptors: an adult who received the AZD1222 COVID-19 vaccine. The CDR3 runs from the conserved cysteine through the conserved F or W. The D gene is left open where the match is weak. A clone size is listed for some rows: how often the clone was seen (once, few, many), or a class if it is expanded.

j_call clone_size d_call v_call cdr3_aa cdr3_nt
TRBJ1-6 - TRBD1 TRBV5-4 CASSPDRVYNSPLHF TGTGCCAGCAGCCCGGACAGGGTCTATAATTCACCCCTCCACTTT
TRBJ2-1 - TRBD2 TRBV11-3 CASSSGATSGYNEQFF TGTGCCAGCAGCTCCGGTGCGACTAGCGGTTACAATGAGCAGTTCTTC
TRBJ1-5 once - TRBV15 CATSRDGTPYSNQPQHF TGTGCCACCAGCAGAGATGGGACTCCTTATAGCAATCAGCCCCAGCATTTT
TRBJ2-6 - TRBD1 TRBV3-1/TRBV3-2 CASSQGSIVYRGRGANVLTF TGTGCCAGCAGCCAAGGAAGCATAGTTTACAGGGGGCGCGGGGCCAACGTCCTGACTTTC
TRBJ1-5 - - TRBV25-1 CASSEPGTNQPQHF TGTGCCAGCAGTGAACCAGGTACGAATCAGCCCCAGCATTTT
TRBJ1-1 - - TRBV27 CASSPTMNTEAFF TGTGCCAGCAGCCCCACTATGAACACTGAAGCTTTCTTT
TRBJ2-3 - - TRBV4-1 CASSPQRTDTQYF TGCGCCAGCAGCCCTCAGAGGACAGATACGCAGTATTTT
TRBJ2-7 - TRBD1 TRBV28 CASTFGQGISYEQYF TGTGCCAGCACCTTTGGACAGGGCATCTCCTACGAGCAGTACTTC
TRBJ2-5 - TRBD2 TRBV25-1 CASSSTSGRGETQYF TGTGCCAGCAGCTCAACTAGCGGGAGAGGAGAGACCCAGTACTTC
TRBJ2-2 - - TRBV24-1 CATSDWEQGGDTGELFF TGTGCCACCAGTGATTGGGAACAGGGAGGTGACACCGGGGAGCTGTTTTTT
TRBJ2-3 - - TRBV7-9 CASSHLGHATDTQYF TGTGCCAGCAGCCACTTAGGTCATGCCACAGATACGCAGTATTTT
TRBJ2-7 - - TRBV20-1 CSATDHYEQYF TGCAGTGCTACGGACCACTACGAGCAGTACTTC
TRBJ2-2 - TRBD2 TRBV9 CASSPLGVAGDWELFF TGTGCCAGCAGCCCCCTGGGGGTAGCGGGAGATTGGGAGCTGTTTTTT
TRBJ1-5 - - TRBV28 CASGDQPQHF TGTGCCAGCGGTGATCAGCCCCAGCATTTT
TRBJ1-5 - TRBD1 TRBV7-9 CASSMGQGRNQPQHF TGTGCCAGCAGCATGGGACAGGGCCGCAATCAGCCCCAGCATTTT
TRBJ1-5 - TRBD1 TRBV7-8 CASSLSPRTGAAQPQHF TGTGCCAGCAGCTTAAGTCCTAGGACAGGGGCTGCTCAGCCCCAGCATTTT
TRBJ1-6 - - TRBV15 CATSRTSPGSPLHF TGTGCCACCAGCAGGACAAGTCCTGGGTCACCCCTCCACTTT
TRBJ1-2 - - TRBV5-1 CASSLSGGGRYGYTF TGCGCCAGCAGCTTGAGTGGCGGGGGTCGGTATGGCTACACCTTC
TRBJ2-6 - TRBD2 TRBV6-5 CASRTGGAGANVLTF TGTGCCAGCAGGACGGGGGGGGCTGGGGCCAACGTCCTGACTTTC
TRBJ2-7 - - TRBV11-2 CASSSIRGAPYEQYF TGTGCCAGCAGCTCTATCCGGGGGGCCCCCTACGAGCAGTACTTC
TRBJ2-5 - TRBD1 TRBV7-6 CASSPETGGTETQYF TGTGCCAGCAGCCCAGAGACAGGGGGCACTGAGACCCAGTACTTC
TRBJ1-6 - - TRBV6-5 CASSSPLWGNSPLHF TGTGCCAGCAGTTCCCCCTTATGGGGGAATTCACCCCTCCACTTT
TRBJ1-5 - - TRBV6-5 CASRVSNQPQHF TGTGCCAGCAGGGTTAGCAATCAGCCCCAGCATTTT
TRBJ1-2 - TRBD1 TRBV27 CASSPKDRGGVGYTF TGTGCCAGCAGTCCAAAGGACAGGGGGGGTGTGGGCTACACCTTC
TRBJ2-7 - TRBD2 TRBV2 CASSEAIAGAYEQYF TGTGCCAGCAGTGAAGCGATAGCGGGGGCCTACGAGCAGTACTTC
TRBJ1-5 once - TRBV6-4 CASSDTLNQPQHF TGTGCCAGCAGTGATACACTAAATCAGCCCCAGCATTTT
TRBJ2-2 - - TRBV29-1 CSVLSSFAGELFF TGCAGCGTTTTGTCTAGTTTCGCCGGGGAGCTGTTTTTT
TRBJ1-6 - - TRBV7-2 CASKNRANSPLHF TGTGCCAGCAAGAACAGGGCTAATTCACCCCTCCACTTT
TRBJ1-3 - - TRBV5-4 CASSSGPQKAGNTIYF TGTGCCAGCAGCTCGGGACCCCAGAAGGCTGGAAACACCATATATTTT
TRBJ1-3 - - TRBV5-1 CASSYDRIGDSGNTIYF TGCGCCAGCAGCTACGACAGGATCGGGGACTCTGGAAACACCATATATTTT
TRBJ2-7 - - TRBV19 CASRPTGTSSYEQYF TGTGCCAGTCGCCCGACAGGGACTTCGTCCTACGAGCAGTACTTC
TRBJ1-4 once - TRBV6-5 CASSYSINEKLFF TGTGCCAGCAGTTACTCGATTAATGAAAAACTGTTTTTT
TRBJ1-1 - TRBD1 TRBV5-1 CASSPGEGRTGWDTEAFF TGCGCCAGCAGCCCAGGGGAAGGTCGGACAGGGTGGGACACTGAAGCTTTCTTT
TRBJ1-3 - - TRBV29-1 CSVARQGPGNTIYF TGCAGCGTTGCCAGGCAAGGACCCGGAAACACCATATATTTT
TRBJ1-1 - - TRBV5-1 CASSLYANTEAFF TGCGCCAGCAGCTTGTACGCGAACACTGAAGCTTTCTTT
TRBJ1-5 - - TRBV6-6 CASSYQGNQPQHF TGTGCCAGCAGTTACCAGGGCAATCAGCCCCAGCATTTT
TRBJ2-5 - - TRBV27 CASRFGAQDGETQYF TGTGCCAGCAGGTTCGGAGCGCAGGATGGCGAGACCCAGTACTTC
TRBJ2-7 - - TRBV6-6 CASRGLVQGPYEQYF TGTGCCAGCAGAGGTTTGGTCCAGGGCCCCTACGAGCAGTACTTC
TRBJ1-5 - - TRBV11-2 CASSLFDNQPQHF TGTGCCAGCAGCTTATTCGACAATCAGCCCCAGCATTTT
TRBJ2-2 - - TRBV3-1/TRBV3-2 CASSQEGAHTGELFF TGTGCCAGCAGCCAAGAGGGGGCCCACACCGGGGAGCTGTTTTTT
TRBJ2-6 - - TRBV5-1 CASSLGLGGANVLTF TGCGCCAGCAGCTTGGGATTGGGTGGGGCCAACGTCCTGACTTTC
TRBJ2-1 - - TRBV5-1 CASSLGYPSYNEQFF TGCGCCAGCAGCTTGGGGTACCCCTCCTACAATGAGCAGTTCTTC